The 21 T cell receptor beta chains presented below share a single source sample, sequenced in a study of cytomegalovirus exposure and HLA in healthy donors. The PCR was carried out with 60 Vbeta primers and 13 Jbeta primers. Clones were sequenced by immunoSEQ multiplex PCR, and TCRdb holds only the in-frame ones, with some missing. Among roughly 150,000 clones listed, approximately 79% were seen once. Input material: PBMCs. The receptor source for this set is a woman between 45 and 65 years old in good health and CMV-seropositive.

The rearrangement uses TRBV4-1 and TRBJ1-2; D is perhaps TRBD1 (5 bases). V was trimmed by 0 bases and J by 10 bases, leaving 15 bases between them. CDR3 length: 14 amino acids. The V gene's germline CDR1 is MGHRA and CDR2 YSYEKL. CDR3 nucleotide sequence: TGCGCCAGCAGCCAAGATCTCCGGGACTCCCTCTACACCTTC. Amino acid sequence: CASSQDLRDSLYTF.

The rearrangement joins TRBV7-2 to TRBJ2-5, with TRBD2 identical over 15 bases. J gave up 4 bases and V 4 bases, and 10 bases lay outside the gene matches. The CDR3 has 18 amino acids. CDR1 is SGHTA, CDR2 FQGNSA, per germline. The CDR3 region is CASSSGGLAGGWGETQYF. The CDR3 bases are TGTGCCAGCAGCTCGGGAGGACTAGCGGGGGGGTGGGGAGAGACCCAGTACTTC.

As to this clone: Other DNA sequences from this sample encode an identical CDR3 as well. The genes are TRBV7-8 and TRBJ1-1, with TRBD1 as a possible D gene (5 bases). The V and J ends lost 1 base and 7 bases respectively, with 7 bases between them. Germline V lookup: CDR1 SGHVS, CDR2 FQNEAQ. The CDR3 is 12 amino acids. DNA of the CDR3: TGTGCCAGCAGCTTAGTGGGACTTGAAGCTTTCTTT. Translated: CASSLVGLEAFF.

The chain employs TRBV7-2 and TRBJ2-1; 10 bases align to TRBD2. The junction had 15 bases not matched to a gene; V was cut back by 4 bases and J by 9 bases. Germline CDR1 is SGHTA and CDR2 is FQGNSA. The CDR3 is 17 residues long. CDR3 DNA: TGTGCCAGCAGCTCCCTACTAGCGGGGTGGGTGGACGGTGAGCAGTTCTTC. This gives the protein CASSSLLAGWVDGEQFF.

V gene TRBV12-5 combines with J gene TRBJ1-5; TRBD1 might be the D (6 bases). Looked up from germline, CDR1 is LGHNT and CDR2 is FRNRAP. The CDR3 runs to 15 residues. The germline V and J ends were trimmed by 5 bases and 3 bases, with 14 bases remaining between them. The CDR3 nucleotides read TGTGCTAGTGGTCCAGCGGGGGCGGACAATCAGCCCCAGCATTTT. Its protein product is CASGPAGADNQPQHF.

This clone was seen a single time. The chain employs TRBV27 and TRBJ1-1; D unclear. The CDR3 runs to 14 residues. CDR1 and CDR2 from the germline V gene are MNHEY and SMNVEV (reference sequence). Trimming stripped 4 bases from V and 0 bases from J, with 9 bases between. For the CDR3, the DNA is TGTGCCAGCAGTTATACACAGATGAACACTGAAGCTTTCTTT. Translated, it gives CASSYTQMNTEAFF.

The chain links TRBV28 to TRBJ2-1; 10 positions match TRBD2. J lost 4 bases, V lost 6 bases, and 9 bases had no gene match. The CDR3 consists of 16 residues. The V gene's germline CDR1 is MDHEN and CDR2 SYDVKM. The CDR3 nucleotides read TGTGCCAGCAGATTCCCGGGAGCGGGGGGGTACAATGAGCAGTTCTTC. It translates to CASRFPGAGGYNEQFF.

This rearrangement joins TRBV30 to TRBJ1-2, with D hard to call. The CDR3 extends over 12 amino acids. CDR1 is GTSNPN, CDR2 SVGIG, per germline (reference sequence). Trimming removed 2 bases from V and 7 bases from J, with 11 bases in between. Here the CDR3 DNA reads TGTGCCTGGAGTCGGAGGCCAACTGGCTACACCTTC. Protein: CAWSRRPTGYTF.

This chain joins TRBV4-1 and TRBJ1-1; D unclear. Germline lookup yields CDR1 MGHRA and CDR2 YSYEKL. This CDR3 has 15 residues. Trimming cost V 0 bases and J 1 base, with 9 bases left between them. The CDR3 coding sequence is TGCGCCAGCAGCCAAGACGAGGTGCGGAACACTGAAGCTTTCTTT. This translates into CASSQDEVRNTEAFF.

This rearrangement joins TRBV14 to TRBJ1-2; D is ambiguous. V was shortened by 0 bases and J by 8 bases, with 10 bases between the two germline ends. Germline V CDR1 and CDR2: SGHDN, FVKESK. The length of the CDR3 is 13 residues. CDR3 in DNA: TGTGCCAGCAGCCAAGATCTAGTCGGGGGCTACACCTTC. Translation: CASSQDLVGGYTF.

The rearrangement links TRBV9 to TRBJ1-4; weak D call: TRBD1 (6 bases). Germline assignment: CDR1 SGDLS and CDR2 YYNGEE. V was trimmed by 0 bases and J by 7 bases, leaving 13 bases between them. The CDR3 is 15 residues long. The CDR3 region has the DNA TGTGCCAGCAGCGTAGGAGGGGGTCGGGGTGAAAAACTGTTTTTT. Protein: CASSVGGGRGEKLFF.

This CDR3 is CASSIQWSGGAGEQFF. The CDR3 nucleotides are TGTGCCAGTAGTATCCAATGGAGCGGGGGGGCCGGTGAGCAGTTCTTC. The gene calls are TRBV19 and TRBJ2-1; TRBD2 aligns across 10 bases. The CDR3 is 16 residues long. The germline V gene has CDR1 LNHDA and CDR2 SQIVND (reference sequence). V dropped 3 bases and J dropped 9; count of bases not matched to a gene: 11.

The chain joins TRBV9 to TRBJ2-3; D unresolved. Looked up from germline, CDR1 is SGDLS and CDR2 is YYNGEE. V was cut by 0 bases and J by 0 bases, with 8 bases left in between. This CDR3 comprises 15 residues. CDR3 coding DNA: TGTGCCAGCAGCGTAGGTAGCACTAGCACAGATACGCAGTATTTT. Amino acids: CASSVGSTSTDTQYF.

This chain uses TRBV7-6 with TRBJ2-5; the match to TRBD2 covers 7 bases. The J call is in doubt because the DNA end fits TRBJ2-7 better. The CDR3 runs 14 residues. In germline, CDR1 is SGHVS, CDR2 FNYEAQ. The DNA of the CDR3 is TGTGCCAGCAGCTTAGGGGCAGGGAGGGACGAGCAGTACTTC. This encodes CASSLGAGRDEQYF.

The V call is TRBV30, the J call TRBJ2-6, with TRBD1 matching 7 bases. Germline values: CDR1 GTSNPN, CDR2 SVGIG (reference sequence). The CDR3 has 18 residues. With V trimmed by 2 bases and J by 0 bases, 10 bases remained unmatched. The CDR3 nucleotides read TGTGCCTGGAGTAACGAAAGGACAGGCCGCTCTGGGGCCAACGTCCTGACTTTC. It encodes CAWSNERTGRSGANVLTF.

Regarding this clone: At the DNA level, this CDR3 is encoded by other sequences in the same sample as well. V is TRBV5-1 and J is TRBJ2-3, with a weak D call TRBD2 (7 bases). The CDR3 has 13 amino acids. With 2 bases removed from V and 5 bases from J, the gap between germline ends came to 9 bases. Per the germline V gene, CDR1 is SGHRS and CDR2 is YFSETQ. The CDR3 sequence: CASSLGGEDTQYF. The CDR3 DNA sequence: TGCGCCAGCAGCTTAGGGGGGGAAGATACGCAGTATTTT.

The chain has TRBV2 and TRBJ2-7, with TRBD1 matching 8 bases. The CDR3 consists of 12 residues. V lost 4 bases and J lost 5; bases outside the gene matches: 1. The V gene's germline CDR1 is SNHLY and CDR2 FYNNEI. The CDR3 region has the DNA TGTGCCAGCAGTGGGACAGGGAACGAGCAGTACTTC. Translation: CASSGTGNEQYF.

The V gene is TRBV4-1, the J gene TRBJ2-7; the match to TRBD1 covers 7 bases. The CDR3 has 15 residues. The germline V gene encodes CDR1 MGHRA and CDR2 YSYEKL. Trimming removed 3 bases from V and 2 bases from J; junction bases left unmatched: 7. CDR3 protein: CASSQAIGTAYEQYF. The DNA of the CDR3 is TGCGCCAGCAGCCAGGCAATCGGGACAGCCTACGAGCAGTACTTC.

This sequence joins TRBV6-5 and TRBJ2-1, with TRBD1 matching over 7 bases. V trimming: 5 bases; J trimming: 4 bases; junction bases outside the gene matches: 5. Germline loops: CDR1 MNHEY, CDR2 SVGAGI. This CDR3 spans 14 amino acids. DNA of the CDR3: TGTGCCAGCAGTAGACAGGGAATGTACAATGAGCAGTTCTTC. It is translated as CASSRQGMYNEQFF.

The chain combines TRBV19 with TRBJ1-2, with D possibly being TRBD1 (6 bases). CDR3 size: 12 residues. Deletions cut 10 bases from V and 8 bases from J, with 17 bases between. CDR1 LNHDA and CDR2 SQIVND come from the germline V gene (reference sequence). The CDR3 DNA follows: TGTGCCACCCGTGGGCACAGGGTAGGCTACACCTTC. It yields the protein CATRGHRVGYTF.

V usage is TRBV2 and J usage is TRBJ1-2, with a weak D call TRBD1 (6 bases). The CDR3 runs to 13 residues. Germline V gives CDR1 SNHLY, CDR2 FYNNEI. V shed 8 bases and J shed 8 bases, with 18 bases lying between them. CDR3 protein: CASWAGASKGYTF. The CDR3 nucleotides read TGTGCCAGCTGGGCAGGGGCTTCGAAAGGCTACACCTTC.